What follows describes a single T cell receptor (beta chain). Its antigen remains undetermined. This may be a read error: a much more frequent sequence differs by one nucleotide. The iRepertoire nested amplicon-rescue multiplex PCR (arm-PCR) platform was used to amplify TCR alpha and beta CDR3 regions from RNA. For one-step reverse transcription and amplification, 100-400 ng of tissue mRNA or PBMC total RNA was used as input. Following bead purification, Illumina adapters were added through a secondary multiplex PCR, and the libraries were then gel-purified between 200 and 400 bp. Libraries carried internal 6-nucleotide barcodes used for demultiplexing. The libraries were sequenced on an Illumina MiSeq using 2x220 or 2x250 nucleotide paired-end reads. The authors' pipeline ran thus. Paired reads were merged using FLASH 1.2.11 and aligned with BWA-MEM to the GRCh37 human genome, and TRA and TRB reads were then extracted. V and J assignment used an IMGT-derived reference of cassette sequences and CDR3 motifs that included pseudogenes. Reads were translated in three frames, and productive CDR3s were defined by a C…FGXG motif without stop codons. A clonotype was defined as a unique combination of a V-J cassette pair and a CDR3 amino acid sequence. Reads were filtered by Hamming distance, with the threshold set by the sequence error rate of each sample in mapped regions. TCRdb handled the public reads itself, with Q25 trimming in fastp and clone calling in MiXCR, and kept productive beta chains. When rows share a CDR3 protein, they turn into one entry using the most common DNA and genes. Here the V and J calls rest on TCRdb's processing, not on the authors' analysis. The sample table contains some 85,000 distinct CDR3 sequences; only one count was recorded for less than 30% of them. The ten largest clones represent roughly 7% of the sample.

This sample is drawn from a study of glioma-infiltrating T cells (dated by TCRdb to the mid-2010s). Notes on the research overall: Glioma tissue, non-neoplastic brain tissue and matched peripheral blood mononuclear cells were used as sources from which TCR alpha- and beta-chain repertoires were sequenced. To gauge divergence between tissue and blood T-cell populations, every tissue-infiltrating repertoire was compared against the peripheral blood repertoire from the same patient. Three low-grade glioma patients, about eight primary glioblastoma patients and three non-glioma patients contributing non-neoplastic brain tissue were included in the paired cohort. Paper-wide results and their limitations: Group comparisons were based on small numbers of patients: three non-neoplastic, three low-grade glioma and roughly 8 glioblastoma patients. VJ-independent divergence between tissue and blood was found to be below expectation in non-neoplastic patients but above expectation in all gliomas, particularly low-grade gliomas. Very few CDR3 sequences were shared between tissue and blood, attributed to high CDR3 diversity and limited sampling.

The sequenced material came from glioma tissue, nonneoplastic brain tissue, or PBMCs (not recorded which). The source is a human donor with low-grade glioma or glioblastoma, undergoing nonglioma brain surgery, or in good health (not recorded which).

The CDR3 here reads CASSSWDLYEQYF. In nucleotides, the sequence is TGTGCCAGCTCATCTTGGGACCTCTACGAGCAGTACTTC. The rearranged chain carries TRBV18 and TRBJ2-7; the D element might be TRBD1 or TRBD2, as each aligns at 5 bases. The germline V gene sets CDR1 to KGHSH and CDR2 to LQKENI. The CDR3 has 13 amino acids, counting the end cysteine and phenylalanine. Only the CDR3 DNA stays, 39 bases, in frame from base 1. V drops 5 bases and J drops 3 bases, leaving 11 bases in between.